The entry below gives a single TCR beta chain sequence along with its context. No cognate antigen has been identified for it. Base qualities are not recorded, but no much larger clone differs from it by a single base. The meaning of the sample's treatment or condition label: allogeneic hematopoietic cell transplantation with graft depleted of TCRalphabeta T cells and CD19 B cells. Transplant recipients were children who received TCRalphabeta/CD19-depleted allogeneic hematopoietic cell grafts. The library was produced with PCR. The run used an Illumina HiSeq 2500. Molecular barcoding was employed in the preparation of TCR libraries, with unique molecular identifiers being used to normalize TCRbeta repertoire quantification. TCRdb reanalyzed the raw reads on its own, using fastp at Q25 for trimming and MiXCR for clone calling, and kept in-frame beta chains. Merged by CDR3 protein, the rows form single entries marked with the most common genes and DNA. Counted in this sample were a few hundred thousand distinct CDR3 sequences; approximately 42% of them appeared once. The ten largest make up around 29% of the sample.

The record originates from a study of T-cell reconstitution after alpha-beta-depleted transplantation in children (dated by TCRdb to between 2015 and 2016). For context, the study as a whole: T-cell immune reconstitution after TCRalphabeta/CD19-depleted allogeneic hematopoietic cell transplantation in children was quantitatively tracked in the study by means of TCR repertoire profiling. Study-wide conclusions, independent of this receptor: Hyperexpanded clone frequencies declined over subsequent months; after one year, T-cell counts and TCRbeta diversity were mostly attributed to newly produced T cells. The apparently early recovery of alphabetaT-cell counts about two months after transplant reportedly depended on only several hundred rapidly expanded clones that came from non-depleted graft cells. In some patients, the high TCRbeta diversity seen at day 60 was put down to recipient T cells and intrathymic progenitors that had survived conditioning.

CDR1 and CDR2 are read off the germline V gene (reference sequence) as DFQATT and SNEGSKA. Cut back by 1 base and 4 bases, the V and J ends lie 5 bases apart. From the cysteine up to the phenylalanine, the CDR3 has a length of 11 residues. Just CDR3 DNA is preserved here, 33 bases in frame from base 1. The specimen comprised PBMCs, sampled before TCRalphabeta/CD19-depleted stem cell transplant. The chain couples TRBV20-1 to TRBJ2-7; no confident D gene assignment can be made. This TCR derives from a girl aged 2-15 years with aplastic anemia, due to receive a stem cell transplant. The DNA reads TGCAGTGCTAGAGTAGAATACGAGCAGTACTTC. The encoded protein is CSARVEYEQYF.